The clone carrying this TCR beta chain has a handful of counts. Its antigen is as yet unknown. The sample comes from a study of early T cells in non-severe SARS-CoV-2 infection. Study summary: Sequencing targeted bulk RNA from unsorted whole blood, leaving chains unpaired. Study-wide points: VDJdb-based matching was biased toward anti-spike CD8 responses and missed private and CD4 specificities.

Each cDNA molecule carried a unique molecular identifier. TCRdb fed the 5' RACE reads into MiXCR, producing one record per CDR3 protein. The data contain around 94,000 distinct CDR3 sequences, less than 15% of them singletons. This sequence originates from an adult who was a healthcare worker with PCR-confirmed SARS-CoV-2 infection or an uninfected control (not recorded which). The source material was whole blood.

This CDR3 is CASSQTTSGDYGYTF. The CDR3 DNA sequence: TGCGCCAGCAGCCAAACTACTAGTGGAGACTATGGCTACACCTTC. This chain links TRBV4-1 with TRBJ1-2; D is ambiguous. V was cut by 2 bases and J by 3 bases, with 13 bases left in between. The germline gives CDR1 MGHRA, CDR2 YSYEKL. This CDR3 is built from 15 residues.